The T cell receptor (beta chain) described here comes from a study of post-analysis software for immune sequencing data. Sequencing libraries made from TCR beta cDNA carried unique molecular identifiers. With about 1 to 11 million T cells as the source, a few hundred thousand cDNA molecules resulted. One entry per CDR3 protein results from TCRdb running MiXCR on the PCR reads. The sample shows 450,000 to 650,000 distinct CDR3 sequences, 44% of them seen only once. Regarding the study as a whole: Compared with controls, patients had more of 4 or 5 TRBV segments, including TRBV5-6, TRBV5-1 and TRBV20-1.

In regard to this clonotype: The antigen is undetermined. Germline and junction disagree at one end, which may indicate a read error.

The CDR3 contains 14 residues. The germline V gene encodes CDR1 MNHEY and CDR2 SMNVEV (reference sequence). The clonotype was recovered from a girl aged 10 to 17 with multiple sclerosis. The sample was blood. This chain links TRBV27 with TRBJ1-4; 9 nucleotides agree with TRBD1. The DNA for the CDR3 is TGTGCCGGCAGCGGACCGGGACAGGGTGAAAAACTGTTTTTT. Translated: CAGSGPGQGEKLFF.